One and the same sample provided the 29 T cell receptor beta chains below, sequenced in a study of Tregs in tolerant kidney transplant recipients. Mixed chimerism was transient after nonmyeloablative marrow transplants from related graft donors. Libraries were prepared by immunoSEQ multiplex PCR; TCRdb keeps only in-frame clonotypes and omits some of them. The data contain tens of thousands of clones, around 90% of them singletons. Specimen: CD8+ T cells from blood (PBMCs), collected 24 months after the transplant. The receptors stem from a human patient who received a combined kidney and bone marrow transplant. These T cells may partly come from the graft donor.

This rearrangement joins TRBV5-1 to TRBJ2-1, with TRBD1 matching over 7 bases. Germline CDR1 reads SGHRS; CDR2 reads YFSETQ. CDR3 length equals 13 residues. The J segment lost 7 bases and the V segment lost 3 bases, leaving 4 bases of the junction unmatched. Written as DNA, the CDR3 is TGCGCCAGCAGCTCCCGACAGGGTAATGAGCAGTTCTTC. Amino acids: CASSSRQGNEQFF.

The gene calls are TRBV29-1 and TRBJ1-5; 9 nucleotides line up with TRBD1. The CDR3 totals 16 residues. Losses at the gene ends were 6 bases for V and 1 base for J; bases not matched to a gene: 10. CDR1 and CDR2 (germline): SQVTM, ANQGSEA. The CDR3 coding sequence is TGCAGCGTCCTCATACAGGGGGCCGGGAGCAATCAGCCCCAGCATTTT. This gives the protein CSVLIQGAGSNQPQHF.

This clone was detected once. The J gene is TRBJ2-5, the V gene TRBV4-3; 7 bases line up with TRBD2. The J call is doubtful: the DNA matches TRBJ2-7 better. The CDR3 runs 16 residues. Germline CDR1 and CDR2: LGHNA and YSLEER. The CDR3 here is CASSQDFPSGTYEQYF. Written as DNA, the CDR3 is TGCGCCAGCAGCCAAGATTTTCCTAGCGGCACCTACGAGCAGTACTTC.

V usage is TRBV11-2 and J usage is TRBJ2-2, with D unclear. Germline CDR1 is SGHAT and CDR2 is FQNNGV. This CDR3 comprises 14 residues. Trimming shortened V by 1 base and J by 3 bases, and 6 bases separated the two germline ends. CDR3 residues: CASSLGLYTGELFF. The CDR3 coding sequence is TGTGCCAGCAGCTTAGGTCTGTACACCGGGGAGCTGTTTTTT.

This clone was detected only once. The chain joins TRBV6-1 to TRBJ2-7, with D possibly matching TRBD2 (6 bases). V lost 3 bases to trimming and J lost 6 bases, with 24 bases between them. Germline V gene data show CDR1 as MNHNS and CDR2 as SASEGT. The CDR3 covers 17 residues. Written as DNA, the CDR3 is TGTGCCAGCAGTGACCTCGCTACTAGGTTTCCCGGGGGCGAGCAGTACTTC. Protein product: CASSDLATRFPGGEQYF.

The rearrangement links TRBV29-1 to TRBJ1-4, with a weak D call TRBD1 (5 bases). The ends were cut back, 4 bases at V and 7 bases at J, with 13 bases in the middle. Germline V gene lookup returns CDR1 SQVTM and CDR2 ANQGSEA. CDR3 length: 13 amino acids. CDR3 nucleotides: TGCAGCGTTGGCAGGGCTCGAGGTGAAAAACTGTTTTTT. It specifies CSVGRARGEKLFF.

The chain couples TRBV19 to TRBJ2-5; D might be TRBD2 (6 bases). The J call may not be correct, given that the DNA end is closer to TRBJ2-7. Germline V gene data show CDR1 as LNHDA and CDR2 as SQIVND (reference sequence). The length of the CDR3 is 14 residues. Written as DNA, the CDR3 is TGTGCCAGTAGTGCGGGGTTGGCAGCCTACGAGCAGTACTTC. Its translation is CASSAGLAAYEQYF.

The table lists this clone with a count of one. This chain joins TRBV7-2 and TRBJ2-4, with 8 positions matching TRBD1. The V segment lost 2 bases and the J segment 11 bases; nucleotides outside the gene matches: 8. The CDR3 runs to 14 residues. Germline loops: CDR1 SGHTA, CDR2 FQGNSA. CDR3 coding DNA: TGTGCCAGCAGCTTACCGGGGACAGGTCCCTTTCAGTACTTC. This encodes CASSLPGTGPFQYF.

J is TRBJ1-2 and V is TRBV25-1, with D possibly being TRBD1 (6 bases). V shed 6 bases and J shed 1 base, with 15 bases lying between them. CDR1 and CDR2 (germline): MGHDK, SYGVNS. This CDR3 is 15 amino acids long. The CDR3 DNA follows: TGTGCCAGCAGGAGGAGGACAGAGAATAACTATGGCTACACCTTC. Amino acids: CASRRRTENNYGYTF.

This clone was observed many times. The gene calls are TRBV11-2 and TRBJ2-3; 8 bases align to TRBD1. The CDR3 totals 16 residues. The J segment lost 2 bases and the V segment lost 1 base, leaving 5 bases of the junction unmatched. Germline V gives CDR1 SGHAT, CDR2 FQNNGV. The CDR3 loop is CASSLGQGAYTDTQYF. The DNA for the CDR3 is TGTGCCAGCAGCTTAGGGCAGGGGGCTTACACAGATACGCAGTATTTT.

The chain uses TRBV7-5 and TRBJ2-7; the D call of TRBD1 is as the table states it, not checked on the DNA. TRBV7-5 is flagged as a pseudogene. CDR3 length: 14 amino acids. DNA for the CDR3: TGTGTCAGAAGCTTAACAGGGTGTTACTACGAGCAGTACTTC. Its translation: CVRSLTGCYYEQYF.

V usage is TRBV27 and J usage is TRBJ2-3; 12 bases are a match to TRBD2. The CDR3 runs to 16 residues. Germline V lookup: CDR1 MNHEY, CDR2 SMNVEV (reference sequence). V shed 1 base, J shed 4 bases, and the junction held 3 bases outside the gene matches. The CDR3 region is CASSLFLAGGPDTQYF. The CDR3 nucleotides read TGTGCCAGCAGTTTATTTCTAGCGGGGGGGCCAGATACGCAGTATTTT.

The rearrangement links TRBV7-6 to TRBJ2-3, with TRBD2 as a possible D gene (6 bases). V was trimmed by 1 base and J by 6 bases, leaving 23 bases between them. CDR1 is SGHVS and CDR2 is FNYEAQ in the germline V gene. The CDR3 spans 18 residues. CDR3 nucleotide sequence: TGTGCCAGCAGCTTAGGACTACTGACGGGAGCCATTTCTGATACGCAGTATTTT. As protein: CASSLGLLTGAISDTQYF.

The V gene is TRBV7-9, the J gene TRBJ1-6; 7 bases match TRBD1. The CDR3 length is 14 residues. Germline lookup yields CDR1 SEHNR and CDR2 FQNEAQ (reference sequence). V was pared by 5 bases and J by 10 bases, with 8 bases of the junction left unmatched. DNA of the CDR3: TGTGCCAGCAGCCCGACAGGGCCAGAGTCACCCCTCCACTTT. Translation: CASSPTGPESPLHF. Together with reference TRBV7-9 and TRBJ1-6, the CDR3 gives the full variable domain: DTGVSQNPRHKITKRGQNVTFRCDPISEHNRLYWYRQTLGQGPEFLTYFQNEAQLEKSRLLSDRFSAERPKGSFSTLEIQRTEQGDSAMYLCASSPTGPESPLHFGNGTRLTVT.

The table lists this clone with a few counts. The genes are TRBV27 and TRBJ1-5, with D tentatively TRBD1 (5 bases). The CDR3 length is 16 residues. The ends were cut back, 2 bases at V and 1 base at J, with 12 bases in the middle. CDR1 is MNHEY and CDR2 is SMNVEV in the germline V gene (reference sequence). CDR3 residues: CASSLGGLLSNQPQHF. For the CDR3, the DNA is TGTGCCAGCAGTTTAGGGGGACTCCTGAGCAATCAGCCCCAGCATTTT.

The V gene is TRBV30, the J gene TRBJ2-3, with TRBD1 identical over 9 bases. This CDR3 comprises 15 residues. The germline V gene encodes CDR1 GTSNPN and CDR2 SVGIG (reference sequence). With 2 bases clipped from V and 6 bases from J, the junction kept 9 bases outside the gene matches. CDR3 coding DNA: TGTGCCTGGAGTTCGACAGGGGGTCTAGGGGATACGCAGTATTTT. Its translation is CAWSSTGGLGDTQYF.

This clone was observed once. This chain joins TRBV30 and TRBJ2-2, with D perhaps TRBD1 (6 bases). Germline loops: CDR1 GTSNPN, CDR2 SVGIG (reference sequence). Between the trimmed V and J ends, which lost 5 bases and 3 bases, there was a span of 16 bases. The CDR3 has 15 residues. The CDR3 loop reads CAWHIRDTYTGELFF. DNA for the CDR3: TGTGCCTGGCATATACGGGACACCTACACCGGGGAGCTGTTTTTT.

The chain joins TRBV7-9 to TRBJ1-5; D uncertain. Germline V CDR1 and CDR2: SEHNR, FQNEAQ (reference sequence). The CDR3 extends over 15 amino acids. V lost 1 base and J 0 bases, leaving 7 bases between the germline ends. CDR3 in DNA: TGTGCCAGCAGCTTAGGGCGGAATAGCAATCAGCCCCAGCATTTT. Translation gives CASSLGRNSNQPQHF.

V is TRBV4-3 and J is TRBJ2-7; D call uncertain. The CDR3 spans 14 residues. Trimming cost V 0 bases and J 1 base, with 7 bases left between them. Germline values: CDR1 LGHNA, CDR2 YSLEER. The CDR3 protein is CASSQDWPSYEQYF. CDR3 DNA: TGCGCCAGCAGCCAAGATTGGCCTTCCTACGAGCAGTACTTC.

The gene calls are TRBV27 and TRBJ2-1; D is uncertain. Deletions cut 1 base from V and 10 bases from J, with 11 bases between. The V gene's germline CDR1 is MNHEY and CDR2 SMNVEV (reference sequence). This CDR3 region has 13 residues. CDR3 region: CASSLWFGTEQFF. CDR3 DNA sequence: TGTGCCAGCAGTTTATGGTTCGGTACGGAGCAGTTCTTC.

This clone was seen more than once but under ten times. The chain combines TRBV21-1 with TRBJ1-6. TRBV21-1 is labeled a pseudogene. The CDR3 has 12 residues. For the CDR3, the DNA is TGTGCCAGCAGCAAAGGAGGTTCACCCCTCCACTTT. This encodes CASSKGGSPLHF.

This clone was seen once. The chain uses TRBV9 and TRBJ1-2, with 9 nucleotides matching TRBD1. The CDR3 loop spans 15 amino acids. Germline lookup yields CDR1 SGDLS and CDR2 YYNGEE. With 0 bases clipped from V and 5 bases from J, the junction kept 5 bases outside the gene matches. CDR3 sequence: CASSVGVGTGYGYTF. In DNA, the CDR3 is TGTGCCAGCAGCGTAGGGGTTGGGACAGGGTATGGCTACACCTTC.

This clone has a single count. This CDR3 is also generated by other DNA sequences in the sample. The rearrangement links TRBV27 to TRBJ2-1; D remains ambiguous. The CDR3 runs 11 residues. Germline CDR1 reads MNHEY; CDR2 reads SMNVEV (reference sequence). Trimming pared 5 bases from V and 4 bases from J, leaving 3 bases between. The CDR3 is CASSLYNEQFF. CDR3 nucleotide sequence: TGTGCCAGCAGTCTTTACAATGAGCAGTTCTTC.

The genes are TRBV7-8 and TRBJ2-3; no reliable D call. Trimming took 1 base from V and 1 from J, leaving 6 bases between them. Germline CDR1 SGHVS, CDR2 FQNEAQ. This CDR3 is built from 14 residues. CDR3 sequence: CASSLGRGTDTQYF. CDR3 DNA: TGTGCCAGCAGCTTAGGTCGCGGCACAGATACGCAGTATTTT.

This chain uses TRBV6-5 with TRBJ2-2; D unresolved. The CDR3 length is 13 residues. V was cut by 0 bases and J by 8 bases, with 7 bases left in between. Germline loops: CDR1 MNHEY, CDR2 SVGAGI. CDR3 DNA: TGTGCCAGCAGTTACTCGAGAAGTGGGGAGCTGTTTTTT. The encoded protein is CASSYSRSGELFF.

J is TRBJ2-1 and V is TRBV9; 7 bases are a match to TRBD1. Germline CDR1 and CDR2: SGDLS and YYNGEE. The CDR3 runs 15 residues. J was trimmed by 3 bases and V by 3 bases; bases with no gene match: 6. The CDR3 bases are TGTGCCAGCAGCGCCACAACAGGGGACTACAATGAGCAGTTCTTC. Translation: CASSATTGDYNEQFF.

The V and J genes are TRBV27 and TRBJ2-1, with 9 bases matching TRBD2. Germline trimming cut 4 bases from V and 9 bases from J; bases unmatched to any gene: 7. CDR1 and CDR2 (germline): MNHEY, SMNVEV (reference sequence). The CDR3 covers 14 residues. CDR3 sequence: CASSYGLARGEQFF. The DNA of the CDR3 is TGTGCCAGCAGTTACGGACTAGCGCGGGGTGAGCAGTTCTTC.

In its sample, this clone was seen once. The chain carries TRBV4-2 and TRBJ2-7; 12 bases map to TRBD1. Germline lookup yields CDR1 LGHNA and CDR2 YNFKEQ. The ends lost 8 bases at V and 6 bases at J; junction bases unmatched: 8. This CDR3 is 14 amino acids long. Here the CDR3 reads CASPVGTGGSEQYF. The CDR3 DNA is TGTGCCAGCCCAGTCGGGACAGGGGGCTCCGAGCAGTACTTC.

The V call is TRBV4-2, the J call TRBJ2-3; D unclear. Germline V gene lookup returns CDR1 LGHNA and CDR2 YNFKEQ. The V end lost 1 base, the J end lost 5 bases, and 13 bases lay between the germline ends. This CDR3 spans 15 amino acids. This chain's CDR3 is CASSQGLSDGDTQYF. The CDR3 DNA reads as TGTGCCAGCAGCCAAGGACTTTCCGACGGAGATACGCAGTATTTT.